The T cell receptor beta chain described here comes from a study of T cell responses to AZD1222 COVID-19 vaccine. Repertoires were generated with immunoSEQ multiplex PCR, while TCRdb's copy carries only in-frame clones and drops some. This table holds hundreds of thousands of clones, 90% to 95% found once. The germline V gene has CDR1 MNHEY and CDR2 SVGEGT. Trimming shortened V by 5 bases and J by 0 bases, and 11 bases separated the two germline ends. There are 15 residues in the CDR3. The sample was peripheral blood, taken on day 0 of MenACWY control vaccination. The TCR originated in an adult in good health. The genes are TRBV6-2 or TRBV6-3 and TRBJ1-3, with D unclear. In DNA form, the CDR3 reads TGTGCCAGCAGTGCCGGACGGATCTCTGGAAACACCATATATTTT. This translates into CASSAGRISGNTIYF.